This T cell receptor (beta chain) was identified in a study of cytomegalovirus exposure and HLA in healthy donors. V was cut by 10 bases and J by 7 bases, with 13 bases left in between. The CDR3 consists of 11 residues. Germline V lookup: CDR1 SEHNR, CDR2 FQNEAQ (reference sequence). The study ran its PCR with 60 Vbeta and 13 Jbeta primers. The table came from immunoSEQ multiplex PCR; TCRdb's copy has only in-frame clones and leaves some out. The sample carries 150,000 to 180,000 clones, around 80% recorded once. The chain employs TRBV7-9 and TRBJ1-1; D gene uncertain. This clonotype originated in a middle-aged woman in good health and CMV-seronegative. The sequenced sample consisted of PBMCs. CDR3 coding DNA: TGTGCCACCAAAGGAGGAGGTGAAGCTTTCTTT. The encoded protein is CATKGGGEAFF.